A single sample is the source of the 5 T cell receptor beta chains below, sequenced in a study of cytomegalovirus exposure and HLA in healthy donors. PCR involved 60 Vbeta and 13 Jbeta primers. Assay used: immunoSEQ multiplex PCR; TCRdb lists only in-frame clones, some missing. The sample consists of 150,000 to 200,000 clones, approximately 80% of them appearing once. The sample taken for sequencing was PBMCs. The receptors shown here come from a girl between 10 and 17 years old in good health and CMV-seropositive.

The J gene is TRBJ2-1, the V gene TRBV6-5; D remains unclear. Trimming stripped 4 bases from V and 3 bases from J, with 13 bases between. This CDR3 has 15 amino acids. Per germline, CDR1 MNHEY and CDR2 SVGAGI. CDR3 residues: CASSLVQSLYNEQFF. DNA for the CDR3: TGTGCCAGCAGTTTAGTGCAAAGCCTCTACAATGAGCAGTTCTTC.

DNA for the CDR3: TGCGCCAGCAGTCTTCCTCAGCTCTTAGCCAATCAGCCCCAGCATTTT. Its protein product is CASSLPQLLANQPQHF. This sequence joins TRBV23-1 and TRBJ1-5, with D unclear. TRBV23-1 counts as an open reading frame of uncertain function. Trimming stripped 4 bases from V and 3 bases from J, with 16 bases between. The CDR3 sequence is 16 residues long.

The rearrangement joins TRBV7-8 to TRBJ2-1; 12 bases agree with TRBD2. The CDR3 has 15 residues. The junction had 9 bases not matched to a gene; V was cut back by 10 bases and J by 5 bases. Germline loops: CDR1 SGHVS, CDR2 FQNEAQ. The CDR3, as DNA: TGTGCCACTCAAGCGCTAGCGGGAGGGCACAATGAGCAGTTCTTC. Translating gives CATQALAGGHNEQFF.

This rearrangement joins TRBV2 to TRBJ2-2; D is undetermined. CDR3 length: 13 residues. Trimming stripped 6 bases from V and 3 bases from J, with 8 bases between. Germline values: CDR1 SNHLY, CDR2 FYNNEI. CDR3 loop: CASRELDTGELFF. The CDR3, as DNA: TGTGCCAGCAGGGAACTCGACACCGGGGAGCTGTTTTTT. The variable domain in full, completed from reference TRBV2 and TRBJ2-2, reads EPEVTQTPSHQVTQMGQEVILRCVPISNHLYFYWYRQILGQKVEFLVSFYNNEISEKSEIFDDQFSVERPDGSNFTLKIRSTKLEDSAMYFCASRELDTGELFFGEGSRLTVL.

This chain joins TRBV7-9 and TRBJ2-7, with 7 nucleotides matching TRBD1. The V gene end was trimmed by 4 bases and the J gene end by 5 bases; junction bases not matched to a gene: 14. Germline V gene lookup returns CDR1 SEHNR and CDR2 FQNEAQ (reference sequence). The CDR3 totals 16 residues. The CDR3: CASSSDRDSNLDEQYF. The DNA of the CDR3 is TGTGCCAGCAGCTCCGACAGGGATTCGAATCTGGACGAGCAGTACTTC.